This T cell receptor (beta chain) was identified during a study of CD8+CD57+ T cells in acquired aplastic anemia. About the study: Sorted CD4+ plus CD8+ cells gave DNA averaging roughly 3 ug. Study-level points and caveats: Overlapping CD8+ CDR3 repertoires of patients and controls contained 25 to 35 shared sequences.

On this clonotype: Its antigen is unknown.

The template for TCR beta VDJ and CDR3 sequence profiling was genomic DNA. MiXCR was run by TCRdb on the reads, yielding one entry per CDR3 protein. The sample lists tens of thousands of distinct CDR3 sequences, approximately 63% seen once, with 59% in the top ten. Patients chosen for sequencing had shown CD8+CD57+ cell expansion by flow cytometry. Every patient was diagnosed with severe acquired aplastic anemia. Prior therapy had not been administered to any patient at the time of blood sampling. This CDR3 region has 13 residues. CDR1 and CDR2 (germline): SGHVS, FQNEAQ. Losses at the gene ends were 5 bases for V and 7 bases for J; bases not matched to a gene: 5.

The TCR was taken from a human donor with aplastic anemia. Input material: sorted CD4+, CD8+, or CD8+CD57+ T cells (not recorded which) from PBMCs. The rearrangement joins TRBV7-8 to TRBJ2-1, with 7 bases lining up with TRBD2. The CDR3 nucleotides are TGTGCCAGCAGCCCCAGCGGGAAGAATGAGCAGTTCTTC. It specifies CASSPSGKNEQFF.